This T cell receptor beta chain was recovered during a study of OX40 agonist ivuxolimab in advanced cancers. Study as a whole: Earlier anti-PD-1, anti-PD-L1 or anti-CTLA-4 therapy was permitted; roughly 37% had received some. Three patients showed partial responses: one hepatocellular carcinoma and two cutaneous melanoma cases.

Study outcomes and limitations: What antigens the expanded peripheral T cells recognized was never established.

TCRdb's copy holds only in-frame clones and misses some; the assay was immunoSEQ multiplex PCR. This sample has some 99,000 clones, with 70% to 90% found just once. The CDR3 contains 14 residues. With 0 bases removed from V and 4 bases from J, the gap between germline ends came to 9 bases. Germline V lookup: CDR1 LGHNA, CDR2 YNFKEQ. In the case of this clone: Its antigen is not identified.

The chain uses TRBV4-2 and TRBJ1-2, with D perhaps matching TRBD1 (5 bases). The origin of this receptor is an adult with an advanced solid tumor such as melanoma, head and neck, liver or kidney cancer. The starting material was CD4+ or CD8+ T cells sorted from blood, obtained in a trial of the OX40 agonist ivuxolimab. CDR3 nucleotide sequence: TGTGCCAGCAGCCAAGAAGCAGGGACCTATGGCTACACCTTC. Translation: CASSQEAGTYGYTF.